The 13 T cell receptor beta chains below were found in one sample sequenced in a study of CD8 T cells in Susac syndrome. Random-hexamer reverse transcription was applied to roughly 0.5 to 1 ug RNA. TCRdb re-derived calls from the immunoSEQ multiplex PCR reads in MiXCR, one entry per CDR3 protein. The sample lists 150,000 to 200,000 distinct CDR3 sequences, about 93% seen once, with 0.099% in the top ten. The sample comprised CD4+ T cells from PBMCs. These TCRs come from a human donor with Susac syndrome.

The chain links TRBV9 to TRBJ2-7; 9 nucleotides match TRBD1. This CDR3 is built from 15 residues. The germline V gene encodes CDR1 SGDLS and CDR2 YYNGEE. The ends lost 2 bases at V and 2 bases at J; junction bases unmatched: 5. CDR3 sequence reads: CASSVDGQGTYEQYF. CDR3 in DNA: TGTGCCAGCAGCGTGGACGGACAGGGGACCTACGAGCAGTACTTC.

This chain joins TRBV4-3 and TRBJ2-1; weak D call: TRBD1 (5 bases). The V gene lost 1 base and the J gene lost 9 bases, with 16 bases spanning the gap. Germline CDR1 and CDR2: LGHNA and YSLEER. CDR3 size: 15 residues. CDR3 protein: CASSQGFGYQGEQFF. The CDR3 region has the DNA TGCGCCAGCAGCCAAGGATTTGGCTACCAGGGTGAGCAGTTCTTC.

The chain employs TRBV30 and TRBJ1-4, with D possibly TRBD1 on 5 matching bases. Trimming cost V 0 bases and J 3 bases, with 8 bases left between them. This CDR3 comprises 14 residues. Looked up from germline, CDR1 is GTSNPN and CDR2 is SVGIG (reference sequence). CDR3 amino acids: CAWSVKGANEKLFF. In DNA form, the CDR3 reads TGTGCCTGGAGTGTAAAAGGGGCTAATGAAAAACTGTTTTTT.

The chain uses TRBV20-1 and TRBJ2-2; TRBD2 matches 13 bases. The CDR3 is 15 residues long. CDR1 and CDR2 (germline): DFQATT, SNEGSKA (reference sequence). Unmatched junction bases numbered 6, after V lost 5 bases and J lost 6 bases. In DNA, the CDR3 is TGCAGTGCTTTCCGGACTAGCGGGAGTGCCGGGGAGCTGTTTTTT. Protein sequence: CSAFRTSGSAGELFF.

This chain uses TRBV6-6 with TRBJ2-1; D is undetermined. Germline V lookup: CDR1 MNHNY, CDR2 SVGAGI (reference sequence). The length of the CDR3 is 13 residues. V lost 10 bases to trimming and J lost 1 base, with 11 bases between them. The CDR3 sequence is CANELWSYNEQFF. CDR3 DNA: TGTGCCAACGAATTGTGGTCCTACAATGAGCAGTTCTTC.

J is TRBJ2-7 and V is TRBV11-2, with D tentatively TRBD2 (5 bases). V lost 6 bases, J lost 5 bases, and 17 bases lay in between. Germline loops: CDR1 SGHAT, CDR2 FQNNGV. The CDR3 totals 14 residues. The CDR3 DNA reads TGTGCCAGCAGTACGACTGGGAGAAGTCACGAGCAGTACTTC. Residues: CASSTTGRSHEQYF.

The sample holds one count of this clonotype. This chain connects TRBV29-1 to TRBJ2-3; D ambiguous. Germline V gene lookup returns CDR1 SQVTM and CDR2 ANQGSEA. V was trimmed by 8 bases and J by 6 bases, leaving 21 bases between them. This CDR3 region has 14 residues. For the CDR3, the DNA is TGCAGCCTGGGCGCGTCGGGCGCCTCCGATACGCAGTATTTT. Its protein is CSLGASGASDTQYF.

The chain combines TRBV20-1 with TRBJ2-5; 9 nucleotides line up with TRBD1. CDR3 length equals 13 residues. Germline V gene sequence: CDR1 DFQATT, CDR2 SNEGSKA (reference sequence). With 5 bases clipped from V and 5 bases from J, the junction kept 6 bases outside the gene matches. CDR3 region: CSALGQGIETQYF. The CDR3 DNA follows: TGCAGTGCTCTCGGACAGGGGATCGAGACCCAGTACTTC.

The chain recombines TRBV12-3 or TRBV12-4 with TRBJ2-7; D perhaps matches TRBD1 (6 bases). Trimming took off 3 bases at V and 3 bases at J, with 12 bases between the two ends. The CDR3 runs to 14 residues. The CDR3 loop is CASSFGQGNYEQYF. The CDR3 DNA sequence: TGTGCCAGCAGTTTCGGGCAGGGGAACTACGAGCAGTACTTC.

The J gene is TRBJ1-1, the V gene TRBV5-4, with D possibly matching TRBD1 (6 bases). This CDR3 has 13 residues. CDR1 and CDR2 (germline): SGHNT, YYREEE (reference sequence). V gave up 10 bases and J gave up 3 bases, with 16 bases separating them. Here the CDR3 reads CAFLDRGDTEAFF. In DNA form, the CDR3 reads TGTGCCTTTCTAGATAGGGGGGACACTGAAGCTTTCTTT. The variable domain in full, with the rest retrieved from reference TRBV5-4 and TRBJ1-1, is ETGVTQSPTHLIKTRGQQVTLRCSSQSGHNTVSWYQQALGQGPQFIFQYYREEENGRGNFPPRFSGLQFPNYSSELNVNALELDDSALYLCAFLDRGDTEAFFGQGTRLTVV.

The rearrangement uses TRBV5-1 and TRBJ2-5; either TRBD1 or TRBD2 may supply D (5 bases each). CDR1 and CDR2 from the germline V gene are SGHRS and YFSETQ. The CDR3 spans 13 residues. Trimming took off 4 bases at V and 10 bases at J, with 17 bases between the two ends. The CDR3 DNA reads as TGCGCCAGCAGCGCACCCGGGACCCCCCTCCAGTACTTC. Encoded protein: CASSAPGTPLQYF.

The chain recombines TRBV7-8 with TRBJ2-5; 12 nucleotides match TRBD2. CDR1 and CDR2 (germline): SGHVS, FQNEAQ. Trimming cost V 1 base and J 0 bases; bases outside gene matches: 3. The CDR3 runs 17 residues. The CDR3 DNA is TGTGCCAGCAGCTTAGTAGGACTAGCGGGACACCAAGAGACCCAGTACTTC. Protein: CASSLVGLAGHQETQYF.

The rearrangement joins TRBV18 to TRBJ2-7; TRBD2 agrees at 11 bases. Germline CDR1 reads KGHSH; CDR2 reads LQKENI. With V trimmed by 2 bases and J by 3 bases, 3 bases remained unmatched. The CDR3 contains 15 residues. The CDR3 loop reads CASSPSGTSGYEQYF. In DNA, the CDR3 is TGTGCCAGCTCACCATCGGGGACTAGCGGCTACGAGCAGTACTTC.